Detailed here is one T cell receptor (beta chain). Its antigen is as yet unknown. The entry originates in a study of cytotoxic CD8 clonotypes in ibrutinib-treated CLL. Background on the study: The patient breakdown showed some eleven relapsed/refractory and around 16 treatment-naive cases, with fewer than 18 IGHV unmutated.

Broader study findings: Clonality increased at ibrutinib response and stayed stable in sustained remission. At progression, however, it fell back toward baseline. In comparison with age-matched healthy donors, baseline clonality was higher and tracked circulating CD8+ T-cell counts. Stable or contracted on treatment, public clonotypes were also uncommon.

Measured with immunoSEQ multiplex PCR; TCRdb has only the in-frame clones, and not every one. The sample consists of 130,000 or so clones, 79% of them appearing once. This sample comprised PBMCs, obtained after 12 months of ibrutinib treatment. The origin of this receptor is a human donor with chronic lymphocytic leukemia.

CDR3 protein: CASSQGAPKGDQPQHF. The CDR3, as DNA: TGCGCCAGCAGCCAAGGGGCACCCAAAGGTGATCAGCCCCAGCATTTT. The chain has TRBV4-3 and TRBJ1-5; D remains ambiguous. Per the germline V gene, CDR1 is LGHNA and CDR2 is YSLEER. This CDR3 is 16 amino acids long. Trimming removed 1 base from V and 5 bases from J, with 15 bases in between.